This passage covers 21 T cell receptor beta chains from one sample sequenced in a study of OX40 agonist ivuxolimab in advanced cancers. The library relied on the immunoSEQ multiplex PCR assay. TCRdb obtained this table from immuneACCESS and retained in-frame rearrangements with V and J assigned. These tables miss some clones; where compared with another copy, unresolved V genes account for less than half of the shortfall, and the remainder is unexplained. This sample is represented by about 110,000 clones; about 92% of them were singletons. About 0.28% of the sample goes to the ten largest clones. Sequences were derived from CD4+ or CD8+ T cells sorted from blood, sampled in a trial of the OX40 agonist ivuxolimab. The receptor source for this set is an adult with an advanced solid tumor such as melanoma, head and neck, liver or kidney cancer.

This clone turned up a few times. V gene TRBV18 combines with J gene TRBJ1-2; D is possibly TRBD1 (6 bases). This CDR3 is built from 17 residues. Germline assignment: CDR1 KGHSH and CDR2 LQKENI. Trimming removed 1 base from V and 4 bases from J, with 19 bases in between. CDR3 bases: TGTGCCAGCTCACCACAAATCGGGGGCGCAGTCAGCTATGGCTACACCTTC. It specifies CASSPQIGGAVSYGYTF.

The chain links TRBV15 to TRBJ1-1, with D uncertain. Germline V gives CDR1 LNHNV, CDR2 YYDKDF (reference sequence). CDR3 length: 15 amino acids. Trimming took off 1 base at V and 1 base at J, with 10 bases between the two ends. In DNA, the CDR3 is TGTGCCACCAGCAGAGTAGGGATTTCGAACACTGAAGCTTTCTTT. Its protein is CATSRVGISNTEAFF.

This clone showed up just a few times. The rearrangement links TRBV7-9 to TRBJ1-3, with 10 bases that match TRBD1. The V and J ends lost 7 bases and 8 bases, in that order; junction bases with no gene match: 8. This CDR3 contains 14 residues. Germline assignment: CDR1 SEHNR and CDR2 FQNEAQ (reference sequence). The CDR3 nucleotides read TGTGCCAGCACCCAAGGGACAGGGGTGCACACCATATATTTT. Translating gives CASTQGTGVHTIYF.

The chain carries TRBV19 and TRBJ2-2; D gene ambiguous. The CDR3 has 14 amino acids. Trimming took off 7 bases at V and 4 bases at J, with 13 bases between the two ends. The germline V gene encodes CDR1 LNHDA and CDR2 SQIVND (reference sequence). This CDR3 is CASTYPGGTGELFF. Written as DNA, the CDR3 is TGTGCCAGTACCTACCCGGGTGGCACCGGGGAGCTGTTTTTT.

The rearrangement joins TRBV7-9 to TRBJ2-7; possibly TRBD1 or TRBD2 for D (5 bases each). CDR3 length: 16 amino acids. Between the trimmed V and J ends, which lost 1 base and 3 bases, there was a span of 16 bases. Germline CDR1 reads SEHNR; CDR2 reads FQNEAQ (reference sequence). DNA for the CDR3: TGTGCCAGCAGCTTAGGATGGGGGAAACTGGGCTACGAGCAGTACTTC. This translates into CASSLGWGKLGYEQYF.

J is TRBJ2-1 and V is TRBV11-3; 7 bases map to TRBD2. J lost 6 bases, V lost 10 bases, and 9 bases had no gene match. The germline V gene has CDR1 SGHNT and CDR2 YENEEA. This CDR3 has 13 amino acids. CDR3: CANSVGGSNEQFF. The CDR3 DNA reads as TGTGCCAACTCAGTCGGGGGGAGCAATGAGCAGTTCTTC.

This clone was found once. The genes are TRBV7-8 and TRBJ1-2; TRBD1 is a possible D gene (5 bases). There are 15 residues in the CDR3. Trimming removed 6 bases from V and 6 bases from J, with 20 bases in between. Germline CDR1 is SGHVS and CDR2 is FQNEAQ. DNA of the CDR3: TGTGCCAGCAGTTATCTCGGGACGTCGGACGATGGCTACACCTTC. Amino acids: CASSYLGTSDDGYTF. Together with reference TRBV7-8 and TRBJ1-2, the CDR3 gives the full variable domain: GAGVSQSPRYKVAKRGQDVALRCDPISGHVSLFWYQQALGQGPEFLTYFQNEAQLDKSGLPSDRFFAERPEGSVSTLKIQRTQQEDSAVYLCASSYLGTSDDGYTFGSGTRLTVV.

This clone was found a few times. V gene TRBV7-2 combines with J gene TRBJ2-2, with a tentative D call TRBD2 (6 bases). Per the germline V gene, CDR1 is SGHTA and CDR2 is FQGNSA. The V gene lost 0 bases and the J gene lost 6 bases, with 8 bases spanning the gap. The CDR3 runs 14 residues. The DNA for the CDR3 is TGTGCCAGCAGCTTAGCACTAGCAGCCGGGGAGCTGTTTTTT. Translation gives CASSLALAAGELFF.

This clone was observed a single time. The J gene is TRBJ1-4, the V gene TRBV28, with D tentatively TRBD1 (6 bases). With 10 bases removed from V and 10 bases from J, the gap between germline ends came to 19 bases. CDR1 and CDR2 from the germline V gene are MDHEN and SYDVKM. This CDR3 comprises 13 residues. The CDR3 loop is CAISTGTGGKLFF. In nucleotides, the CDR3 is TGTGCCATCTCGACAGGCACCGGAGGAAAACTGTTTTTT.

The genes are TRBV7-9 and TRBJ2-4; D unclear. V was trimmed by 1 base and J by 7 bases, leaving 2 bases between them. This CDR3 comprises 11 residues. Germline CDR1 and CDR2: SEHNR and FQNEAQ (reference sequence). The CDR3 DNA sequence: TGTGCCAGCAGCTTAGAGAACATTCAGTACTTC. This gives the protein CASSLENIQYF.

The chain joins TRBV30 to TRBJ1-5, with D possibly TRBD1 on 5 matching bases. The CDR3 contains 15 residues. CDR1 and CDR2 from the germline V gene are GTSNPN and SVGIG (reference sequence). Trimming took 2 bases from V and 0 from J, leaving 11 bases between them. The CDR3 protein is CAWSKWGSSNQPQHF. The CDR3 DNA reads TGTGCCTGGAGTAAATGGGGCAGTAGCAATCAGCCCCAGCATTTT.

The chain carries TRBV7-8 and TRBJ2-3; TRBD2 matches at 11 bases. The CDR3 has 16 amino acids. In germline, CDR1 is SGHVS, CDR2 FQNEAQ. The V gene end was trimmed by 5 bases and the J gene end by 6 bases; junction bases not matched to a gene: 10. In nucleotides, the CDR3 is TGTGCCAGCAGCCGAGATAGCGGGAGGGCCGGGGATACGCAGTATTTT. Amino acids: CASSRDSGRAGDTQYF.

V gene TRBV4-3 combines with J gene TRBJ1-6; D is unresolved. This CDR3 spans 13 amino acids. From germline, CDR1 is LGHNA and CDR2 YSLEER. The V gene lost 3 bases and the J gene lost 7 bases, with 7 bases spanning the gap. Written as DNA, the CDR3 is TGCGCCAGCAGCCAGCAAGTCAATTCACCCCTCCACTTT. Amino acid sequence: CASSQQVNSPLHF.

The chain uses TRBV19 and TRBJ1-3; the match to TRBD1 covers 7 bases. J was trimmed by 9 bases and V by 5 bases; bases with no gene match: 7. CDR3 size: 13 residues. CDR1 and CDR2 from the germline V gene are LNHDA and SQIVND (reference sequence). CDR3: CASSAGTAGTIYF. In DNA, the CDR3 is TGTGCCAGTAGTGCCGGGACAGCAGGCACCATATATTTT.

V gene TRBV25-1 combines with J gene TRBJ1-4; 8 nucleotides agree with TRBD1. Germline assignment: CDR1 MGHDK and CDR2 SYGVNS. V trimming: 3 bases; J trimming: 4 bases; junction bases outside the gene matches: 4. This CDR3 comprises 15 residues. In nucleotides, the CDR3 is TGTGCCAGCAGTGATACGGGACAGGTTAATGAAAAACTGTTTTTT. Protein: CASSDTGQVNEKLFF. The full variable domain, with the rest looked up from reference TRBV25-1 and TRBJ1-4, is EADIYQTPRYLVIGTGKKITLECSQTMGHDKMYWYQQDPGMELHLIHYSYGVNSTEKGDLSSESTVSRIRTEHFPLTLESARPSHTSQYLCASSDTGQVNEKLFFGSGTQLSVL.

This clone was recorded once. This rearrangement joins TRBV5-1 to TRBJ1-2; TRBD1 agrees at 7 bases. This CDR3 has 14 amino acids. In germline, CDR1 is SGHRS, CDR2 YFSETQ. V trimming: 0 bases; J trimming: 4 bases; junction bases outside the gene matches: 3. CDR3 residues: CASSLGGQSYGYTF. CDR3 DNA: TGCGCCAGCAGCTTGGGGGGACAGTCCTATGGCTACACCTTC.

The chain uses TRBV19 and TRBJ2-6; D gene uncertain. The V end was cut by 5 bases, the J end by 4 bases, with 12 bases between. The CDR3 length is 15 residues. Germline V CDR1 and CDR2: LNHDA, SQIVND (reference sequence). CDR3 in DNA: TGTGCCAGTAGTCTCGTTGGGGTAGGGGCCAACGTCCTGACTTTC. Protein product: CASSLVGVGANVLTF.

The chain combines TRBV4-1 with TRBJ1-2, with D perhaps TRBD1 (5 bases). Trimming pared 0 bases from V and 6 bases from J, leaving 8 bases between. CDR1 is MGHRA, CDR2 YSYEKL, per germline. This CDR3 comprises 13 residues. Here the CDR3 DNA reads TGCGCCAGCAGCCAAGAGAGAGGGGATGGCTACACCTTC. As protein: CASSQERGDGYTF.

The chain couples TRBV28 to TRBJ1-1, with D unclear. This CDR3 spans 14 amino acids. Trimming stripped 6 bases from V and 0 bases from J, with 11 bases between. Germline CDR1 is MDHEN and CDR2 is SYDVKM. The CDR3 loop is CASSSEILNTEAFF. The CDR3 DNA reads TGTGCCAGCAGCTCCGAAATATTGAACACTGAAGCTTTCTTT.

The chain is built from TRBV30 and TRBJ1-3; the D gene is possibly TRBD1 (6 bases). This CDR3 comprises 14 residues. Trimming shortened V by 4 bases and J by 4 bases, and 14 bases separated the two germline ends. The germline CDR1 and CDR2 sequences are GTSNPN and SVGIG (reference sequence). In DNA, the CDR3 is TGTGCCTGGACCCGAACAGGGTCGGGAAACACCATATATTTT. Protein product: CAWTRTGSGNTIYF. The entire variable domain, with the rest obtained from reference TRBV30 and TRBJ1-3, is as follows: SQTIHQWPATLVQPVGSPLSLECTVEGTSNPNLYWYRQAAGRGLQLLFYSVGIGQISSEVPQNLSASRPQDRQFILSSKKLLLSDSGFYLCAWTRTGSGNTIYFGEGSWLTVV.

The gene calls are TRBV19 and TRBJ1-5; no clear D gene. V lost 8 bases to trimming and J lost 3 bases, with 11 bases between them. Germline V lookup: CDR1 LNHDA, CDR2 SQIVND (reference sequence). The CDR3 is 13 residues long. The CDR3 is CASVSELNQPQHF. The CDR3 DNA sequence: TGTGCCAGTGTCAGCGAACTCAATCAGCCCCAGCATTTT.